This T cell receptor (beta chain) is drawn from a study of T-cell memory formation after mild COVID-19. Each CDR3 protein gets one entry after TCRdb re-called the 5' RACE reads with MiXCR. Among roughly 130,000 distinct CDR3 sequences, about 16% were seen once, and the ten largest hold approximately 15%. With 5 bases clipped from V and 5 bases from J, the junction kept 11 bases outside the gene matches. Germline V gene sequence: CDR1 MNHNY, CDR2 SVGAGI (reference sequence). The length of the CDR3 is 16 residues. The receptor was isolated from an adult woman who had mild COVID-19 (a few samples of this study predate the infection). Cell type and time point are not known. V and J are TRBV6-6 and TRBJ2-1, with 8 nucleotides matching TRBD2. Sequencing was done on a sample of PBMCs or a T cell subset sorted from them (not recorded which). The CDR3 DNA sequence: TGTGCCAGCAGTCCCTCGAGCGGGAGAACCGACAATGAGCAGTTCTTC. This codes for CASSPSSGRTDNEQFF.